The 20 T cell receptor beta chains reported below all come from one sample, sequenced in a study of cytomegalovirus exposure and HLA in healthy donors. The study ran its PCR with 60 Vbeta and 13 Jbeta primers. The protocol was immunoSEQ multiplex PCR, while the TCRdb copy is restricted to in-frame clones and leaves out a portion. The sample records about 120,000 clones, 75% to 80% being singletons. Sequencing used PBMCs. The receptor source for this set is a woman aged 25 to 45 in good health and CMV-seropositive.

The chain joins TRBV4-2 to TRBJ2-7, with a possible D match to TRBD2 (6 bases). The CDR3 extends over 15 amino acids. Looked up from germline, CDR1 is LGHNA and CDR2 is YNFKEQ. V was trimmed by 2 bases and J by 0 bases, leaving 11 bases between them. The CDR3 loop is CASSQQEGSSYEQYF. The CDR3 region has the DNA TGTGCCAGCAGCCAACAGGAGGGCAGCTCCTACGAGCAGTACTTC.

This clone turned up a few times. The chain joins TRBV28 to TRBJ2-4; a possible D gene is TRBD2 (6 bases). CDR1 and CDR2 from the germline V gene are MDHEN and SYDVKM. V was trimmed by 9 bases and J by 9 bases, leaving 24 bases between them. The CDR3 length is 15 residues. The CDR3 loop reads CASSRRGRRGVIQYF. The DNA for the CDR3 is TGTGCCAGTTCGCGACGGGGGAGGAGGGGAGTCATTCAGTACTTC.

This sequence joins TRBV4-2 and TRBJ2-3; D perhaps matches TRBD2 (7 bases). In germline, CDR1 is LGHNA, CDR2 YNFKEQ. V was cut by 1 base and J by 5 bases, with 19 bases left in between. The CDR3 is 17 residues long. The chain's CDR3 is CASSQGGRGGHQDTQYF. The CDR3 nucleotides are TGTGCCAGCAGCCAAGGGGGGAGGGGGGGCCATCAAGATACGCAGTATTTT.

This CDR3 is CATSRGGTETQYF. The DNA for the CDR3 is TGTGCCACCAGCAGAGGGGGCACGGAGACCCAGTACTTC. The V and J genes are TRBV15 and TRBJ2-5, with D tentatively TRBD1 (5 bases). The length of the CDR3 is 13 residues. CDR1 and CDR2 from the germline V gene are LNHNV and YYDKDF (reference sequence). Trimming pared 1 base from V and 5 bases from J, leaving 8 bases between.

The V and J genes are TRBV7-2 and TRBJ2-1; 13 bases match TRBD2. Trimming took 5 bases from V and 9 from J; bases not matched to a gene: 10. This CDR3 spans 16 amino acids. Germline V lookup: CDR1 SGHTA, CDR2 FQGNSA. CDR3 in amino acids: CASSRRLAGGPPEQFF. The CDR3 DNA reads TGTGCCAGCAGCCGAAGACTAGCGGGGGGCCCCCCTGAGCAGTTCTTC.

In this sample, this clone turned up once. The chain carries TRBV6-1 and TRBJ2-5; D may be TRBD2 (6 bases). CDR1 and CDR2 from the germline V gene are MNHNS and SASEGT. The CDR3 totals 11 residues. Between the trimmed V and J ends, which lost 11 bases and 7 bases, there was a span of 14 bases. In DNA form, the CDR3 reads TGTGCCGGCACCGGAGGGGTGACCCAGTACTTC. The encoded protein is CAGTGGVTQYF.

V usage is TRBV5-1 and J usage is TRBJ2-3; no clear D. The CDR3 is 15 residues long. V lost 0 bases, J lost 1 base, and 9 bases lay in between. Germline values: CDR1 SGHRS, CDR2 YFSETQ. The CDR3 here is CASSLGPRGTDTQYF. DNA of the CDR3: TGCGCCAGCAGCTTGGGGCCTCGGGGCACAGATACGCAGTATTTT.

The gene calls are TRBV28 and TRBJ2-5; 8 bases map to TRBD2. Unmatched junction bases numbered 4, after V lost 7 bases and J lost 3 bases. There are 13 residues in the CDR3. Germline-derived CDR1 and CDR2 are MDHEN and SYDVKM. CDR3 sequence: CASIQAGEETQYF. DNA for the CDR3: TGTGCCAGCATCCAAGCGGGAGAAGAGACCCAGTACTTC.

This clone was seen a few times. As DNA, the CDR3 is TGTGCCAGCAGTCCCCCGACTCGTTATCAGCCCCAGCATTTT. This gives the protein CASSPPTRYQPQHF. The chain employs TRBV28 and TRBJ1-5, with unresolved D. The CDR3 consists of 14 residues. V gave up 5 bases and J gave up 5 bases, with 13 bases separating them. Germline V CDR1 and CDR2: MDHEN, SYDVKM.

The gene calls are TRBV5-6 and TRBJ1-2; no reliable D call. This CDR3 region has 13 residues. The V end was cut by 1 base, the J end by 2 bases, with 6 bases between. The V gene's germline CDR1 is SGHDT and CDR2 YYEEEE. The CDR3 nucleotides are TGTGCCAGCAGCTTGTCGGGGAACTATGGCTACACCTTC. Translated: CASSLSGNYGYTF.

About this clone: The junction departs from germline at one end; a sequencing error may be responsible. The CDR3 spells CASSQDLDRAKEKLFF. CDR3 coding DNA: TGCGCCAGCAGCCAAGATTTGGACAGGGCTAAGGAAAAACTGTTTTTT. V and J are TRBV4-3 and TRBJ1-4; 8 nucleotides line up with TRBD1. There are 16 residues in the CDR3. Germline V gene sequence: CDR1 LGHNA, CDR2 YSLEER.

The chain links TRBV4-3 to TRBJ2-7; 7 bases are a match to TRBD2. Germline trimming cut 3 bases from V and 4 bases from J; bases unmatched to any gene: 3. The CDR3 spans 13 residues. Germline-derived CDR1 and CDR2 are LGHNA and YSLEER. CDR3 residues: CASSQQLAYEQYF. CDR3 DNA: TGCGCCAGCAGCCAGCAACTAGCGTACGAGCAGTACTTC.

This sequence joins TRBV11-2 and TRBJ1-6; tentative D call: TRBD1 (5 bases). The germline V and J ends were trimmed by 3 bases and 0 bases, with 12 bases remaining between them. Germline-derived CDR1 and CDR2 are SGHAT and FQNNGV. This CDR3 contains 17 residues. The CDR3 is CASSLGGDRSYNSPLHF. CDR3 coding DNA: TGTGCCAGCAGCTTGGGAGGGGACCGCTCCTATAATTCACCCCTCCACTTT. Complete variable domain (other parts from reference TRBV11-2 and TRBJ1-6): EAGVAQSPRYKIIEKRQSVAFWCNPISGHATLYWYQQILGQGPKLLIQFQNNGVVDDSQLPKDRFSAERLKGVDSTLKIQPAKLEDSAVYLCASSLGGDRSYNSPLHFGNGTRLTVT.

The rearrangement links TRBV30 to TRBJ1-6; D unresolved. Trimming removed 2 bases from V and 4 bases from J, with 15 bases in between. The CDR3 runs 16 residues. Germline V lookup: CDR1 GTSNPN, CDR2 SVGIG (reference sequence). The CDR3 sequence: CAWSRARAGYNSPLHF. CDR3 DNA: TGTGCCTGGAGTAGGGCAAGGGCGGGATATAATTCACCCCTCCACTTT.

Only a few counts were recorded for this clone. The chain joins TRBV6-6 to TRBJ1-1, with D tentatively TRBD1 (6 bases). The CDR3 has 16 amino acids. V was shortened by 7 bases and J by 5 bases, with 23 bases between the two germline ends. CDR1 MNHNY and CDR2 SVGAGI come from the germline V gene (reference sequence). The chain's CDR3 is CASTYLPGEGGTEAFF. In DNA, the CDR3 is TGTGCCAGCACGTACCTCCCAGGGGAGGGTGGAACTGAAGCTTTCTTT.

V gene TRBV19 combines with J gene TRBJ1-2; 8 bases fit TRBD1. Losses at the gene ends were 6 bases for V and 4 bases for J; bases not matched to a gene: 10. CDR3 length equals 15 residues. Per germline, CDR1 LNHDA and CDR2 SQIVND (reference sequence). The CDR3 sequence: CASRHRGQGGYGYTF. The CDR3 nucleotides are TGTGCCAGTAGACATCGTGGACAGGGTGGCTATGGCTACACCTTC. Drawing the rest from reference TRBV19 and TRBJ1-2, the complete variable domain is DGGITQSPKYLFRKEGQNVTLSCEQNLNHDAMYWYRQDPGQGLRLIYYSQIVNDFQKGDIAEGYSVSREKKESFPLTVTSAQKNPTAFYLCASRHRGQGGYGYTFGSGTRLTVV.

The chain joins TRBV5-1 to TRBJ2-2; tentatively, D is TRBD1 (5 bases). Germline V gene sequence: CDR1 SGHRS, CDR2 YFSETQ. This CDR3 is built from 15 residues. V was trimmed by 4 bases and J by 7 bases, leaving 17 bases between them. The CDR3 nucleotides are TGCGCCAGCAGCACTACGACAGTTTATGACGGGGAGCTGTTTTTT. Translating it yields CASSTTTVYDGELFF.

The chain has TRBV29-1 and TRBJ2-1, with a tentative D call TRBD1 (6 bases). The CDR3 covers 12 residues. The germline V gene has CDR1 SQVTM and CDR2 ANQGSEA. Trimming left V 1 base short and J 9 bases short, with 10 bases between. As DNA, the CDR3 is TGCAGCGTTGAAGCAGGGGTCGGTGAGCAGTTCTTC. It yields the protein CSVEAGVGEQFF.

The chain combines TRBV6-5 with TRBJ1-4; the D gene is possibly TRBD1 (6 bases). From germline, CDR1 is MNHEY and CDR2 SVGAGI. The ends were cut back, 2 bases at V and 10 bases at J, with 11 bases in the middle. CDR3 length: 13 residues. The CDR3 reads CASSYATGGKLFF. In DNA, the CDR3 is TGTGCCAGCAGTTACGCGACAGGTGGAAAACTGTTTTTT.

The rearrangement uses TRBV28 and TRBJ1-1; D ambiguous. Germline V gene data show CDR1 as MDHEN and CDR2 as SYDVKM. Trimming left V 2 bases short and J 1 base short, with 11 bases between. This CDR3 is built from 15 residues. CDR3 in DNA: TGTGCCAGCAGTTTAAGTGGGCAGCAGAACACTGAAGCTTTCTTT. This codes for CASSLSGQQNTEAFF. The full variable domain, its missing parts supplied by reference TRBV28 and TRBJ1-1, is DVKVTQSSRYLVKRTGEKVFLECVQDMDHENMFWYRQDPGLGLRLIYFSYDVKMKEKGDIPEGYSVSREKKERFSLILESASTNQTSMYLCASSLSGQQNTEAFFGQGTRLTVV.